The clone carrying this TCR beta chain was recorded many times. This sample is part of a study of early T cells in non-severe SARS-CoV-2 infection. In the study overall: Sequenced bulk RNA came from whole blood that was unsorted, and chains were unpaired.

Unique molecular identifiers (one per individual cDNA molecule) were attached. From the 5' RACE reads, TCRdb called clonotypes with MiXCR, one entry per CDR3 protein. Among 76,000 or so distinct CDR3 sequences listed, about 10% were seen once. Germline V lookup: CDR1 DFQATT, CDR2 SNEGSKA (reference sequence). The CDR3 has 14 amino acids. Trimming cost V 3 bases and J 9 bases, with 17 bases left between them. The clonotype originates from an adult who was a healthcare worker with PCR-confirmed SARS-CoV-2 infection or an uninfected control (not recorded which). Material for sequencing was whole blood. The chain joins TRBV20-1 to TRBJ1-4; the D is unclear. The CDR3: CSASTRQSFQKLFF. CDR3 in DNA: TGCAGTGCTAGTACCAGGCAATCTTTCCAAAAACTGTTTTTT.